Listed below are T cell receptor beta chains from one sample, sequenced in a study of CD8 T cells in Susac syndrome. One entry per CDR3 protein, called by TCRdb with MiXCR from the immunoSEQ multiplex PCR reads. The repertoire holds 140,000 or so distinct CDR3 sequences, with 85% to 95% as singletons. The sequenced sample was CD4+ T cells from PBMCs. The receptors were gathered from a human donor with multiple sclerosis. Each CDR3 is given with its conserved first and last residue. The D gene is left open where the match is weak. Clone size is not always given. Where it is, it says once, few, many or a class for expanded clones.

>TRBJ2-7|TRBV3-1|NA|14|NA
TGTGCCAGCAGCCAAGCGTCCTTAGCCTACGAGCAGTACTTC
CASSQASLAYEQYF
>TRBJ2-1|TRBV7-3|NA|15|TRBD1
TGTGCCAGCAGCTTAACAGGGGGCGCCCACAATGAGCAGTTCTTC
CASSLTGGAHNEQFF
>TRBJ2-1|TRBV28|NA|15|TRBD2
TGTGCCAGCAGTCCCCCTCGCGGGAGAGGCCGTGAGCAGTTCTTC
CASSPPRGRGREQFF
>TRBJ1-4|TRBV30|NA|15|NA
TGTGCCTGGAGGCCATCGGGCAGCCTTAATGAAAAACTGTTTTTT
CAWRPSGSLNEKLFF
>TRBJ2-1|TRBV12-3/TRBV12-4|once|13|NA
TGTGCCAGCAGCCGAGAAGGGAATCATGAGCAGTTCTTC
CASSREGNHEQFF
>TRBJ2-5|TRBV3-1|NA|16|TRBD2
TGTGCCAGCAGCCAAGGACCAGGCGGGGGCCAAGAGACCCAGTACTTC
CASSQGPGGGQETQYF
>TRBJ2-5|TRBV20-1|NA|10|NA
TGCAGTGCTAGCGAAGAGACCCAGTACTTC
CSASEETQYF
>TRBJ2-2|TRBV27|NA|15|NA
TGTGCCAGCAGAAGGGGGACAATTAACACCGGGGAGCTGTTTTTT
CASRRGTINTGELFF
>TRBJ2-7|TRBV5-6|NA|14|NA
TGTGCCAGCAGCTTGGGACAGTTATTCTACGAGCAGTACTTC
CASSLGQLFYEQYF
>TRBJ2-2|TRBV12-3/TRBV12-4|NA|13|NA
TGTGCCAGCAGTCCGATGGACACCGGGGAGCTGTTTTTT
CASSPMDTGELFF
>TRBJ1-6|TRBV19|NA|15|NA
TGTGCCAGTACCTCCGGGACGGGGGGAAATTCACCCCTCCACTTT
CASTSGTGGNSPLHF
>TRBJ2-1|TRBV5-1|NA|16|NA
TGCGCCAGCAGCTTGGTGCAGGGTAGCTCCTACAATGAGCAGTTCTTC
CASSLVQGSSYNEQFF
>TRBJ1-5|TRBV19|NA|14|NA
TGTGCCAGTAGTATATCCTTTGATGGTCAGCCCCAGCATTTT
CASSISFDGQPQHF
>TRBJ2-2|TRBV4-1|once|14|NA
TGCGCCAGCAGCCAAACCAGGGGGGCCGGGGAGCTGTTTTTT
CASSQTRGAGELFF
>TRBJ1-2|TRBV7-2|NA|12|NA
TGTGCCAGCAGCTTTCTGATAGATGGCTACACCTTC
CASSFLIDGYTF
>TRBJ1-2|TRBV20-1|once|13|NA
TGCAGTGCTAGATGGCAGGCAAACTATGGCTACACCTTC
CSARWQANYGYTF
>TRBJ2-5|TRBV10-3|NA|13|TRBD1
TGTGCCATAAGGACAGGGGGCCAGGAGACCCAGTACTTC
CAIRTGGQETQYF
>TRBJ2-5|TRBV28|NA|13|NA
TGTGCCAGCGGATATTATCCGCGAGAGACCCAGTACTTC
CASGYYPRETQYF
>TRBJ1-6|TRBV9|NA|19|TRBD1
TGTGCCAGCAGCCGACAGGGGGAAGGTGGAACGTGGGCTGGGTCACCCCTCCACTTT
CASSRQGEGGTWAGSPLHF
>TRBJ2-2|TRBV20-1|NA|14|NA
TGCAGTGCTAGAGTACCCTCCTACACCGGGGAGCTGTTTTTT
CSARVPSYTGELFF
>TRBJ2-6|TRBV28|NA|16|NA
TGTGCCAGCAGTTTCCTTCGGGGCTCTGGGGCCAACGTCCTGACTTTC
CASSFLRGSGANVLTF
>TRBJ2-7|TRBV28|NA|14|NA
TGTGCCAGCATTCCGGGGGCTGCCTCCTACGAGCAGTACTTC
CASIPGAASYEQYF
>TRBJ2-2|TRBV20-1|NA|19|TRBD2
TGCAGTGCTAGAGAGGTCTCGCGGGAGTCCTTTTTGAACACCGGGGAGCTGTTTTTT
CSAREVSRESFLNTGELFF
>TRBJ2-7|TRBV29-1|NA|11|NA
TGCAGCGTTGACGAGGGACACGAGCAGTACTTC
CSVDEGHEQYF
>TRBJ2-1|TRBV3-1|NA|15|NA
TGTGCCAGCAGCCAAGATCGGACCGGGGGCAATGAGCAGTTCTTC
CASSQDRTGGNEQFF
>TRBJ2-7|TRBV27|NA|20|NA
TGTGCCAGCAGTGTTTGGGGGGTCGCGACAGGGACGAGTTATCACTACGAGCAGTACTTC
CASSVWGVATGTSYHYEQYF
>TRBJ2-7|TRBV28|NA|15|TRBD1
TGTGCCAGCAGTTCAAGGACAGGGCCCCCCTACGAGCAGTACTTC
CASSSRTGPPYEQYF
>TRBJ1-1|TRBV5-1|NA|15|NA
TGCGCCAGCAGCTTGGAGAGGATACCGAACACTGAAGCTTTCTTT
CASSLERIPNTEAFF
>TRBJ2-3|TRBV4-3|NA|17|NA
TGCGCCAGCAGCCAAGGCGCCCTCGGGGGTATTTCAGATACGCAGTATTTT
CASSQGALGGISDTQYF
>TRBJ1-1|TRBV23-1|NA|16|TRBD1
TGCGCCAGCAGTCAATCGAGGGGGCAGGGCGGCACTGAAGCTTTCTTT
CASSQSRGQGGTEAFF
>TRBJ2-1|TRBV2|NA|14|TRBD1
TGTGCCAGCAGTGAGGCGACAGGGTCAAATGAGCAGTTCTTC
CASSEATGSNEQFF
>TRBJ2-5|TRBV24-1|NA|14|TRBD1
TGTGCCACCAGTGATCCGACAGGGGGAGAGACCCAGTACTTC
CATSDPTGGETQYF
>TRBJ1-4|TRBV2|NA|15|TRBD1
TGTGCCAGCAGGGAAACGGACAGGAGTAATGAAAAACTGTTTTTT
CASRETDRSNEKLFF
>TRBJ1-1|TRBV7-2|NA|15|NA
TGTGCCAGCAGCTTACCCCCCCCGAGGCACACTGAAGCTTTCTTT
CASSLPPPRHTEAFF
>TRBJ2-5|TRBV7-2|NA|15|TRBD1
TGTGCCAGCAGCTTATATTCAGGACAGGGAGAGACCCAGTACTTC
CASSLYSGQGETQYF
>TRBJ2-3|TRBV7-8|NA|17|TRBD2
TGTGCCAGCAGCTACGGACTAAGCGGGGGGTTGGCAGATACGCAGTATTTT
CASSYGLSGGLADTQYF
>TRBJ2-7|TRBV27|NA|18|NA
TGTGCCAGCAGTGTGAGACCGATACTCCAAACACAGGGCCACGAGCAGTACTTC
CASSVRPILQTQGHEQYF
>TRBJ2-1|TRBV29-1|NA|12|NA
TGCAGCGCCTCGGGAGTTAACAATGAGCAGTTCTTC
CSASGVNNEQFF
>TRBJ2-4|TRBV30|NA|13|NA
TGTGCCTCTGACAACAGAGTCAAAAACATTCAGTACTTC
CASDNRVKNIQYF
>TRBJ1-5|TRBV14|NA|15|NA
TGTGCCAGCAGCCAAGGGCAGGGACCCAATCAGCCCCAGCATTTT
CASSQGQGPNQPQHF
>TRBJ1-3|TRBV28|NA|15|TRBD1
TGTGCCAGCAGGGAGACAGGGACAACTGGAAACACCATATATTTT
CASRETGTTGNTIYF
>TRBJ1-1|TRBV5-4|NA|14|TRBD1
TGTGCCAGCAGCCCGGGACAGGGACGCCCTGAAGCTTTCTTT
CASSPGQGRPEAFF